This T cell receptor beta chain was found in a study of blood T cells in healthy people across ages. Broader study findings: When set beside aged donors, long-lived donors presented more naive CD4+ cells and higher diversity. Nothing was known about donor CMV status, and this possibly confounded expanded clonotype changes.

A second PCR of roughly 7 to 11 cycles used a sample-barcoded 5' primer and a J-beta primer mix. All samples gave at least 2.5 million CDR3-containing paired-end reads. One entry per CDR3 protein results from TCRdb running MiXCR on the 5' RACE reads. This sample has hundreds of thousands of distinct CDR3 sequences, with roughly 21% found just once. Regarding this clonotype: What it recognizes is unknown.

V gave up 6 bases and J gave up 3 bases, with 17 bases separating them. Germline CDR1 SQVTM, CDR2 ANQGSEA. The CDR3 runs 15 residues. Per sample, no less than 5.5 micrograms of total RNA were extracted. Sequencing used blood. This receptor was identified in a man between 65 and 80 years old in good health. The chain uses TRBV29-1 and TRBJ1-4; D perhaps matches TRBD1 (5 bases). CDR3 DNA sequence: TGCAGCGTGCGGGGTTCGGGGGAGCCTAATGAAAAACTGTTTTTT. This gives the protein CSVRGSGEPNEKLFF.